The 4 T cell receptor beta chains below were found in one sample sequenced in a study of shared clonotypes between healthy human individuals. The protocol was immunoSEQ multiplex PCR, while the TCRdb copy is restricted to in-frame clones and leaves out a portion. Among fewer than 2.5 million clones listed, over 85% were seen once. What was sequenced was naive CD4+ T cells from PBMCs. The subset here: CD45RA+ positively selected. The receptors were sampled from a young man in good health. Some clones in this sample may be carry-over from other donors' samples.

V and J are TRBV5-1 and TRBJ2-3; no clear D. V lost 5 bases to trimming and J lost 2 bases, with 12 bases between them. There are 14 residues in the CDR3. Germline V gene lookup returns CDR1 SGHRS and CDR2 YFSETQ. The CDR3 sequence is CASRATPSTDTQYF. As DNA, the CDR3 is TGCGCCAGCAGGGCTACCCCCTCCACAGATACGCAGTATTTT.

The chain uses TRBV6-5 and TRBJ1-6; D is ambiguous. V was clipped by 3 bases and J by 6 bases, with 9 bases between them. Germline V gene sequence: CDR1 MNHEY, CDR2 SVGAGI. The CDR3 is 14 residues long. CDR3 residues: CASSYKPGNSPLHF. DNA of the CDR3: TGTGCCAGCAGTTATAAACCGGGTAATTCACCCCTCCACTTT.

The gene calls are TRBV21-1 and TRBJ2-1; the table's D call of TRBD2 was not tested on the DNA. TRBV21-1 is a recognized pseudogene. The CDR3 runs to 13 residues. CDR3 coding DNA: TGTGCCAGCAGCAAACCGGGGGACAATGAGCAGTTCTTC. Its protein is CASSKPGDNEQFF.

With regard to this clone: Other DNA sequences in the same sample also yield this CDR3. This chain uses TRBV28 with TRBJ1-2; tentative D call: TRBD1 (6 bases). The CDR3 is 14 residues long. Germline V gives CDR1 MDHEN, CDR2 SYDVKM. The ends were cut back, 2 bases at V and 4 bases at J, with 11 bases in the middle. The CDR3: CASSLATGPYGYTF. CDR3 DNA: TGTGCCAGCAGTTTAGCGACAGGACCCTATGGCTACACCTTC.